Below, one TCR beta chain is given with its context. The record originates from a study of PD-1 and CTLA-4 blockade in melanoma. Some clones are missing from TCRdb's copy, which holds only in-frame ones; the method was immunoSEQ multiplex PCR. In the table there are almost 30,000 clones, 85% to 90% of which are singletons. Unmatched junction bases numbered 3, after V lost 0 bases and J lost 7 bases. The germline V gene encodes CDR1 LNHNV and CDR2 YYDKDF (reference sequence). CDR3 length: 14 amino acids. The V call is TRBV15, the J call TRBJ1-2; TRBD1 agrees at 9 bases. The sequences come from CD8+ T cells from peripheral blood, collected before anti-PD-1 treatment. This clonotype was obtained from a human donor with melanoma. The CDR3 DNA is TGTGCCACCAGCAGAGACCGGGACAGGGCTGGCTACACCTTC. It codes for CATSRDRDRAGYTF.